The rows below give T cell receptor beta chains drawn from one sample of a study of shared clonotypes between healthy human individuals. TCRdb's copy holds only in-frame clones and misses some; the assay was immunoSEQ multiplex PCR. Of approximately 500,000 clones in the sample, about 80% were seen once. Source material: PBMCs. The origin of the receptors is a woman in her forties in good health. Some clones in this sample may be carry-over from other donors' samples. Each CDR3 is given with its conserved first and last residue. Fields, in order: J gene, clone size, CDR3 length, D gene, V gene, CDR3 DNA, CDR3 protein. A D gene is named only where the DNA matches it firmly. Clone size is not always given. Where it is, it says once, few, many or a class for expanded clones.

j_gene: TRBJ1-1; abundance: -; len: 15; d_gene: -; v_gene: TRBV5-4; CDR3nt: TGTGCCAGCAGCTCAGGAGGCGGCCCGGGAACTGAAGCTTTCTTT; CDR3aa: CASSSGGGPGTEAFF
j_gene: TRBJ2-1; abundance: -; len: 14; d_gene: -; v_gene: TRBV7-6; CDR3nt: TGTGCCAGCAGCTTAGGGGTGTTCGACAATGAGCAGTTCTTC; CDR3aa: CASSLGVFDNEQFF
j_gene: TRBJ2-1; abundance: few; len: 13; d_gene: -; v_gene: TRBV7-9; CDR3nt: TGTGCCAGCAGCTTGTCCATAGTGGGTGAGCAGTTCTTC; CDR3aa: CASSLSIVGEQFF
j_gene: TRBJ2-5; abundance: -; len: 13; d_gene: -; v_gene: TRBV5-1; CDR3nt: TGCGCCAGCAGGAGGACAGCACAAGAGACCCAGTACTTC; CDR3aa: CASRRTAQETQYF
j_gene: TRBJ1-2; abundance: -; len: 14; d_gene: TRBD1; v_gene: TRBV18; CDR3nt: TGTGCCAGCTCACCGGGACAGGGTCCCCTTGGCTACACCTTC; CDR3aa: CASSPGQGPLGYTF
j_gene: TRBJ2-7; abundance: -; len: 15; d_gene: -; v_gene: TRBV18; CDR3nt: TGTGCCAGCTCACCACTAGCGGATAGTTACTACGAGCAGTACTTC; CDR3aa: CASSPLADSYYEQYF
j_gene: TRBJ2-1; abundance: -; len: 14; d_gene: -; v_gene: TRBV11-3; CDR3nt: TGTGCCAGCCAAGATTCGAGCTCCTACAATGAGCAGTTCTTC; CDR3aa: CASQDSSSYNEQFF
j_gene: TRBJ2-3; abundance: -; len: 15; d_gene: -; v_gene: TRBV4-1; CDR3nt: TGCGCCAGCAGCAGGGGGCGGGGGTACACAGATACGCAGTATTTT; CDR3aa: CASSRGRGYTDTQYF
j_gene: TRBJ2-7; abundance: once; len: 15; d_gene: -; v_gene: TRBV4-2; CDR3nt: TGTGCCAGCAGCCAAGATCTGGGTAGCTCGGACGAGCAGTACTTC; CDR3aa: CASSQDLGSSDEQYF
j_gene: TRBJ2-3; abundance: -; len: 15; d_gene: -; v_gene: TRBV7-9; CDR3nt: TGTGCCAGCAGCTCATCTAGCGCCGGGGCAGATACGCAGTATTTT; CDR3aa: CASSSSSAGADTQYF
j_gene: TRBJ1-5; abundance: -; len: 13; d_gene: -; v_gene: TRBV7-2; CDR3nt: TGTGCCAGCAGCCAAGGGGACGGTCAGCCCCAGCATTTT; CDR3aa: CASSQGDGQPQHF
j_gene: TRBJ2-2; abundance: many; len: 16; d_gene: TRBD1; v_gene: TRBV7-9; CDR3nt: TGTGCCAGCAGCCCTCCGACAGGGGGCTCCACCGGGGAGCTGTTTTTT; CDR3aa: CASSPPTGGSTGELFF
j_gene: TRBJ1-2; abundance: few; len: 13; d_gene: TRBD1; v_gene: TRBV14; CDR3nt: TGTGCCAGCAGCCCAAGGACAGGGGATGGCTACACCTTC; CDR3aa: CASSPRTGDGYTF
j_gene: TRBJ2-7; abundance: -; len: 16; d_gene: -; v_gene: TRBV7-6; CDR3nt: TGTGCCAGCAGCTTAGCGGGCGGCAGGGGAACCTACGAGCAGTACTTC; CDR3aa: CASSLAGGRGTYEQYF
j_gene: TRBJ1-5; abundance: -; len: 14; d_gene: -; v_gene: TRBV15; CDR3nt: TGTGCCACCAGCAGAGGGGGGGGCAATCAGCCCCAGCATTTT; CDR3aa: CATSRGGGNQPQHF
j_gene: TRBJ1-1; abundance: few; len: 13; d_gene: -; v_gene: TRBV4-3; CDR3nt: TGCGCCAGCAGCCCCATGCGGAACACTGAAGCTTTCTTT; CDR3aa: CASSPMRNTEAFF
j_gene: TRBJ2-1; abundance: -; len: 14; d_gene: TRBD2; v_gene: TRBV5-1; CDR3nt: TGCGCCAGCAGCTTGGGACTAGCGGGAGATGAGCAGTTCTTC; CDR3aa: CASSLGLAGDEQFF
j_gene: TRBJ2-7; abundance: -; len: 13; d_gene: TRBD1; v_gene: TRBV10-2; CDR3nt: TGCGCCAGCTGGACAGGGACCTCCTACGAGCAGTACTTC; CDR3aa: CASWTGTSYEQYF
j_gene: TRBJ2-7; abundance: -; len: 14; d_gene: -; v_gene: TRBV28; CDR3nt: TGTGCCAGCACCATTACCCAGGGGACCTACGAGCAGTACTTC; CDR3aa: CASTITQGTYEQYF
j_gene: TRBJ1-4; abundance: -; len: 13; d_gene: -; v_gene: TRBV9; CDR3nt: TGTGCCAGCAACCGGGACGGCTATGAAGAACTGTTCTTT; CDR3aa: CASNRDGYEELFF
j_gene: TRBJ2-7; abundance: -; len: 13; d_gene: -; v_gene: TRBV9; CDR3nt: TGTGCCAGCAGCAAGACACCTTCCTACGAGCAGTACTTC; CDR3aa: CASSKTPSYEQYF
j_gene: TRBJ2-3; abundance: many; len: 11; d_gene: -; v_gene: TRBV5-6; CDR3nt: TGTGCCAGCAGCTCGGGTGATGCGCAGTATTTT; CDR3aa: CASSSGDAQYF
j_gene: TRBJ1-6; abundance: -; len: 19; d_gene: -; v_gene: TRBV2; CDR3nt: TGTGCCAGCAGTGTTGGGACGGGACAACGGTCTCATTATAATTCACCCCTCCACTTT; CDR3aa: CASSVGTGQRSHYNSPLHF
j_gene: TRBJ2-7; abundance: -; len: 16; d_gene: TRBD2; v_gene: TRBV19; CDR3nt: TGTGCCAGTAGTATAGATCAGGCGGGAGGTCCCTACGAGCAGTACTTC; CDR3aa: CASSIDQAGGPYEQYF
j_gene: TRBJ1-5; abundance: -; len: 17; d_gene: TRBD1; v_gene: TRBV28; CDR3nt: TGTGCCAGCAGTCCCATAACCGGGACAGGGGGCGGTCAGCCCCAGCATTTT; CDR3aa: CASSPITGTGGGQPQHF
j_gene: TRBJ1-3; abundance: -; len: 19; d_gene: TRBD1; v_gene: TRBV7-2; CDR3nt: TGTGCCAGCAGCTTAAGGGACAGGGGTGTGCAGGGGTCTGGAAACACCATATATTTT; CDR3aa: CASSLRDRGVQGSGNTIYF
j_gene: TRBJ2-3; abundance: -; len: 15; d_gene: -; v_gene: TRBV18; CDR3nt: TGTGCCAGCTCACCAGGGGGACCGAACACAGATACGCAGTATTTT; CDR3aa: CASSPGGPNTDTQYF
j_gene: TRBJ2-2; abundance: many; len: 14; d_gene: -; v_gene: TRBV25-1; CDR3nt: TGTGCCAGCAGTCTGCAGGGGAGCACCGGGGAGCTGTTTTTT; CDR3aa: CASSLQGSTGELFF
j_gene: TRBJ1-2; abundance: once; len: 14; d_gene: TRBD1; v_gene: TRBV7-9; CDR3nt: TGTGCCAGCAGCAGCGGGACAGGGGTGCGTGGCTACACCTTC; CDR3aa: CASSSGTGVRGYTF
j_gene: TRBJ2-3; abundance: -; len: 13; d_gene: -; v_gene: TRBV11-3; CDR3nt: TGTGCCAGCAGCTTTCAGGGCACAGATACGCAGTATTTT; CDR3aa: CASSFQGTDTQYF
j_gene: TRBJ2-2; abundance: -; len: 14; d_gene: -; v_gene: TRBV29-1; CDR3nt: TGCAGCGTTGGGGCTAGTCTTTCGACCGGGGAGCTGTTTTTT; CDR3aa: CSVGASLSTGELFF